A selection of T cell receptor beta chains follows, all from one sample in a study of shared T cell receptors in the human thymus. Clones were read by immunoSEQ multiplex PCR, and TCRdb kept only the in-frame ones, dropping some. The sample lists hundreds of thousands of clones; around nine tenths were seen once. This sample also belongs to another study, concerning human thymus T cells.

Sequences were obtained from thymocytes. The source is a boy in the first two years of life with a congenital heart defect. CDR3s include the opening cysteine and the closing phenylalanine or tryptophan. The D gene is left open where the match is weak. Clone size appears in some rows only: once, few, many, or a class for an expanded clone.

V,size,J,D,DNA,CDR3
TRBV23-1,.,TRBJ1-5,TRBD1,TGCGCCAGCAGTCACTGCGACAGGGCTAGCAATCAGCCCCAGCATTTT,CASSHCDRASNQPQHF
TRBV4-1,.,TRBJ2-7,TRBD2,TGCGCCAGCAGTCCCAACTCCCACGGGACTAGCGGCTACTACGAGCAGTACTTC,CASSPNSHGTSGYYEQYF
TRBV14,.,TRBJ2-7,.,TGTGCCAGCAGCCAAGATGGGGGCGGCGAGCAGTACTTC,CASSQDGGGEQYF
TRBV29-1,.,TRBJ2-7,.,TGCAGCGTTGGGTTAAGGTCCCTCTCGGACATCCCTTTCTACGAGCAGTACTTC,CSVGLRSLSDIPFYEQYF
TRBV5-6,.,TRBJ1-1,.,TGTGCCAGCAGCTTGGGGGCCGGGCGGGCAGGGGACACTGAAGCTTTCTTT,CASSLGAGRAGDTEAFF
TRBV30,.,TRBJ1-3,.,TGTGCCTGGGACTACAGGGCTAACCCTGGAAACACCATATATTTT,CAWDYRANPGNTIYF
TRBV2,.,TRBJ2-7,.,TGTGCCAGCAGTGAGGGCAGTAGCTCCTACGAGCAGTACTTC,CASSEGSSSYEQYF
TRBV5-1,.,TRBJ1-2,TRBD1,TGCGCCAGCAGCGAGGGACAGATCGGGGCCCGGGGCGGCTACACCTTC,CASSEGQIGARGGYTF
TRBV11-2,.,TRBJ2-3,TRBD2,TGTGCCAGCAGCTTGAGGAGGCTAGCGGGGAGCACAGATACGCAGTATTTT,CASSLRRLAGSTDTQYF
TRBV20-1,.,TRBJ2-3,.,TGCAGTGCTTCCCGGGCAGATACGCAGTATTTT,CSASRADTQYF
TRBV13,.,TRBJ2-3,TRBD2,TGTGCCAGCAGCTTAGAGTCTAGCGGGAGGTTGGGCAGGCCTGAGGCGGATACGCAGTATTTT,CASSLESSGRLGRPEADTQYF
TRBV11-2,.,TRBJ1-1,TRBD1,TGTGCCAGCAGCACGGGACAGGTGAACACTGAAGCTTTCTTT,CASSTGQVNTEAFF
TRBV29-1,.,TRBJ2-3,TRBD2,TGCAGCTGCGCCCTAGCGGGAAGGGGTGACACAGATACGCAGTATTTT,CSCALAGRGDTDTQYF
TRBV12-5,.,TRBJ1-1,.,TGTGCTAGTGGTTTGGTACTAATTCTGGGGGCGCGGACTGAAGCTTTCTTT,CASGLVLILGARTEAFF
TRBV4-3,.,TRBJ2-6,.,TGCGCCAGCGGTCACGCGGGGTCAGAGGGGGCCAACGTCCTGACTTTC,CASGHAGSEGANVLTF
TRBV30,.,TRBJ1-1,.,TGTGCCTGGAGGGGGGCAATGAACACTGAAGCTTTCTTT,CAWRGAMNTEAFF
TRBV27,.,TRBJ2-5,.,TGTGCCAGCAGGCGAACAGGGGAGACCCAGTACTTC,CASRRTGETQYF
TRBV5-1,.,TRBJ1-1,.,TGCGCCAGCAGCTTGATGTCGGGGGTGAACACTGAAGCTTTCTTT,CASSLMSGVNTEAFF
TRBV6-4,once,TRBJ2-3,.,TGTGCCAGCAGTGACACTACAGGGCCCCCCAGCACAGATACGCAGTATTTT,CASSDTTGPPSTDTQYF
TRBV27,.,TRBJ1-1,TRBD1,TGTGCCAGCAGTTTGGTCTGGGACAGGGGGCGGCACGGAGACCCCAACACTGAAGCTTTCTTT,CASSLVWDRGRHGDPNTEAFF
TRBV6-1,.,TRBJ2-4,TRBD2,TGTGCCAGCAGTGACCCCCGGGGGGGAAAGGATAACATTCAGTACTTC,CASSDPRGGKDNIQYF
TRBV10-2,.,TRBJ2-7,.,TGCGCCAGCAGTGGGGGGGTTGGCGGCGAGCAGTACTTC,CASSGGVGGEQYF
TRBV7-9,.,TRBJ1-2,.,TGTGCCAGCAGGTTGCCAGGGAAGTATGGCTACACCTTC,CASRLPGKYGYTF
TRBV6-1,once,TRBJ1-5,TRBD1,TGTGCCAGCAGACCTGACCCAGGGGGAGGTCAGCCCCAGCATTTT,CASRPDPGGGQPQHF
TRBV6-5,.,TRBJ1-2,.,TGTGCCAGCAGTTACTCGAGGGCAGGGAAAGGGGGTGGCTACACCTTC,CASSYSRAGKGGGYTF
TRBV25-1,.,TRBJ2-2,TRBD2,TGTGTCACCCAGCGGGAGGGCTCCACCGGGGAGCTGTTTTTT,CVTQREGSTGELFF
TRBV4-1,.,TRBJ2-2,.,TGCGCCAGCAGCCATGGCCTAGCGAACACCGGGGAGCTGTTTTTT,CASSHGLANTGELFF
TRBV9,.,TRBJ2-5,.,TGTGCCAGCAGCCTCGAACCAGGGGGGGAGACCCAGTACTTC,CASSLEPGGETQYF
TRBV6-1,.,TRBJ2-7,TRBD1,TGTGCCAGCAGTGGGGACAGGGACGAGCAGTACTTC,CASSGDRDEQYF
TRBV15,.,TRBJ2-5,.,TGTGCCACCAGCAGAGGCCGGGTTGGACAGTTGAATCCCCGAGAGACCCAGTACTTC,CATSRGRVGQLNPRETQYF
TRBV4-2,.,TRBJ2-3,.,TGTGCCAGCAGCCAAGATTATGCGCCAGGGGGCACAGATACGCAGTATTTT,CASSQDYAPGGTDTQYF
TRBV21-1,.,TRBJ2-3,.,TGTGCCAGCAGCAACGGTGGGCTGGGTCAAGATACGCAGTATTTT,CASSNGGLGQDTQYF
TRBV2,few,TRBJ2-6,TRBD1,TGTGCCAGGGGACAGGAAAGATGTGGGGCCAACGTCCTGACTTTC,CARGQERCGANVLTF
TRBV12-5,.,TRBJ2-6,.,TGTGCTAGTGCCCTACAGGGCTCAGATGGGGCCAACGTCCTGACTTTC,CASALQGSDGANVLTF
TRBV10-3,.,TRBJ2-7,.,TGTGCCATCAGTGGAACCGACACAACTCGTTACGAGCAGTACTTC,CAISGTDTTRYEQYF
TRBV30,.,TRBJ2-7,TRBD2,TGTGCCTGGAGTGAACTAGCGGGAGGCCACGAGCAGTACTTC,CAWSELAGGHEQYF
TRBV4-1,.,TRBJ2-1,TRBD2,TGCGCCAGCAGCCGATCACCGGGACTAGCGGACTCCTACAATGAGCAGTTCTTC,CASSRSPGLADSYNEQFF
TRBV9,.,TRBJ2-3,TRBD2,TGTGCCAGCAGCGTAGGGACTAGCGGGAGAGCAGATACGCAGTATTTT,CASSVGTSGRADTQYF
TRBV4-3,.,TRBJ2-1,.,TGCGCCAGCAGCCAAGAAGCGGCGTTTCAGCAATATGAGCAGTTCTTC,CASSQEAAFQQYEQFF
TRBV5-1,.,TRBJ2-3,.,TGCGCCAGCACCCAGGGAAGCACAGATACGCAGTATTTT,CASTQGSTDTQYF
TRBV30,.,TRBJ2-4,TRBD2,TGTGCCTGGCTAGCGGGCGGAAACATTCAGTACTTC,CAWLAGGNIQYF
TRBV5-6,.,TRBJ1-4,.,TGTGCCAGCAGCCGCGGGTGGGCAGGCGGAAAACTGTTTTTT,CASSRGWAGGKLFF
TRBV14,.,TRBJ2-5,.,TGTGCCAGCAGCCCCCACTTCCGGGAGACCCAGTACTTC,CASSPHFRETQYF
TRBV7-9,.,TRBJ2-7,TRBD1,TGTGCCAGCAGCCCACCGCGGGCAGGGGGCCCCAGGGACTTC,CASSPPRAGGPRDF
TRBV7-9,.,TRBJ2-4,TRBD2,TGTGCCAGCAGCTTCGGGCTAGCGGGAGGCAAAAACATTCAGTACTTC,CASSFGLAGGKNIQYF
TRBV4-3,.,TRBJ2-5,TRBD1,TGCGCCAGCAGCCAACGACAGGGGGACAAGTACCAAGAGACCCAGTACTTC,CASSQRQGDKYQETQYF
TRBV5-6,few,TRBJ2-7,TRBD2,TGTGCCAGCAGCTCCATCGGTACTAGCGGGGAGAGGGACGAGCAGTACTTC,CASSSIGTSGERDEQYF
TRBV4-3,.,TRBJ2-6,.,TGCGCCAGCAGCCCCCTCACAGGGCGCCTCGTCTCTGGGGCCAACGTCCTGACTTTC,CASSPLTGRLVSGANVLTF
TRBV4-1,.,TRBJ2-2,.,TGCGCCAGCAGCCCGGGACACCCGAACACCGGGGAGCTGTTTTTT,CASSPGHPNTGELFF
TRBV5-5,.,TRBJ1-5,TRBD1,TGTGCCAGCAGCCTTGCCCCCCCCGGGACAGCGGTTTATAGCAATCAGCCCCAGCATTTT,CASSLAPPGTAVYSNQPQHF
TRBV19,few,TRBJ2-7,TRBD1,TGTGCCAGTAGTAAGGGGGACAGGGTCTACGAGCAGTACTTC,CASSKGDRVYEQYF
TRBV28,.,TRBJ2-7,.,TGTGCCAGCAGGGGGGGTGGGGAGGCAGGTTACGAGCAGTACTTC,CASRGGGEAGYEQYF
TRBV5-6,.,TRBJ2-1,TRBD1,TGTGCCAGCAGCCCCCGCGGACAGGGCCCCTACAATGAGCAGTTCTTC,CASSPRGQGPYNEQFF
TRBV5-4,.,TRBJ1-2,.,TGTGCCAGCAGCTTGGCCATGCGGGGAGAGTATGGCTACACCTTC,CASSLAMRGEYGYTF
TRBV5-4,few,TRBJ2-2,.,TGTGCCAGCAGCTTGGGGGGCAGGAGAAACACCGGGGAGCTGTTTTTT,CASSLGGRRNTGELFF
TRBV27,.,TRBJ1-1,.,TGTGCCAGCAGGGGCGTGAACACTGAAGCTTTCTTT,CASRGVNTEAFF
TRBV25-1,.,TRBJ2-7,.,TGTGCCAGCAGTGCACCGGGTCCCTTCTCCTACGAGCAGTACTTC,CASSAPGPFSYEQYF
TRBV25-1,once,TRBJ1-3,TRBD1,TGTGCCAGCAGTCCTCCGGGACAGGCCTACTCTGGAAACACCATATATTTT,CASSPPGQAYSGNTIYF
TRBV10-2,.,TRBJ1-1,.,TGCGCCAGCGCAATAAAGAGTGGGAACACTGAAGCTTTCTTT,CASAIKSGNTEAFF
TRBV7-8,.,TRBJ2-1,TRBD2,TGTGCCAGCAGCGGCGGGCGGGAGAATTATGAGCAGTTCTTC,CASSGGRENYEQFF